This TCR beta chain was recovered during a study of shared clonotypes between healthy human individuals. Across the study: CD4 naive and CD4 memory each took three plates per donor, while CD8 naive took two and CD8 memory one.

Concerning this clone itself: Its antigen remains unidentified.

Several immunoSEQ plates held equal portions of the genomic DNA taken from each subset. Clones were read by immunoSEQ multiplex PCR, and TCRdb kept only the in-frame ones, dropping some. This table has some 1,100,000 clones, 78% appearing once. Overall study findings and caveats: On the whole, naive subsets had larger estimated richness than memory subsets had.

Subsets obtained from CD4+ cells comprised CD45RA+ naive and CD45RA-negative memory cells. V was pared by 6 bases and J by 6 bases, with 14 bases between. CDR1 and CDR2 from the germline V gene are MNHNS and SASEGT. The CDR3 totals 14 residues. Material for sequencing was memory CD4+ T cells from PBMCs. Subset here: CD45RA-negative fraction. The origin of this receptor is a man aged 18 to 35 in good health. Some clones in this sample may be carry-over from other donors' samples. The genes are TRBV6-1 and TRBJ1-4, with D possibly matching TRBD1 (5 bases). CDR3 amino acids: CASRIQESYEKLFF. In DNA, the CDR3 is TGTGCCAGCAGAATACAGGAAAGCTATGAAAAACTGTTTTTT.